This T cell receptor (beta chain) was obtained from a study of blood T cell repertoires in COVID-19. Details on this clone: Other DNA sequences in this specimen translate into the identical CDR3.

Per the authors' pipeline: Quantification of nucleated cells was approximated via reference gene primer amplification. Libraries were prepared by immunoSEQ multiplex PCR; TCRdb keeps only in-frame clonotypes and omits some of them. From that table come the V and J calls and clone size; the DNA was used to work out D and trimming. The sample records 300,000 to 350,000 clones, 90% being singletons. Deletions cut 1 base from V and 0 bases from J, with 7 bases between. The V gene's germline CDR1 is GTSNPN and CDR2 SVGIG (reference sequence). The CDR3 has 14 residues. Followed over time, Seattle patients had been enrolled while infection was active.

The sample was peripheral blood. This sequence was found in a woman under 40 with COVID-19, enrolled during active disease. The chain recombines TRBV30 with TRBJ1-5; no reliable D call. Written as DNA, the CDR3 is TGTGCCTGGAGTGGAGGTTATAGCAATCAGCCCCAGCATTTT. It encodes CAWSGGYSNQPQHF.